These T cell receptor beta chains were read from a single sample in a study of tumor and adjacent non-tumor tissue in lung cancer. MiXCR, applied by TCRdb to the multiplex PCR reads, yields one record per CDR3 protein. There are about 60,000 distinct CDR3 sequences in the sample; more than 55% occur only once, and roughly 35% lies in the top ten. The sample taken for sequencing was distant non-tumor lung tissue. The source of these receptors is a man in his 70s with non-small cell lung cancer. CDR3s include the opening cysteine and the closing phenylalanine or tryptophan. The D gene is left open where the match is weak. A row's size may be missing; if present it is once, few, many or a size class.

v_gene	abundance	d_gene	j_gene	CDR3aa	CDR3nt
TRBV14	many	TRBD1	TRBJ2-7	CASSQARGQVEQYF	TGTGCCAGCAGCCAAGCCAGGGGGCAGGTTGAGCAGTACTTC
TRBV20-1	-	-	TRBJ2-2	CSARDSEDAEELFF	TGCAGTGCTAGAGATTCCGAGGACGCCGAGGAGCTGTTTTTT
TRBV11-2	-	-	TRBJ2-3	CARSWDALSTDTLYF	TGTGCCAGAAGCTGGGACGCCCTCAGCACAGATACGCTGTATTTT
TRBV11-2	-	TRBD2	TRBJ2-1	CASRVAGHYNEQFF	TGTGCCAGCAGGGTAGCGGGACATTACAATGAGCAGTTCTTC
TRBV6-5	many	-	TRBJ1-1	CASRAHRVTEAFF	TGTGCCAGCAGGGCCCACAGGGTCACTGAAGCTTTCTTT
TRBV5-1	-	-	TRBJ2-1	CASSYGQGNEQFF	TGCGCCAGCAGCTATGGCCAGGGCAATGAGCAGTTCTTC
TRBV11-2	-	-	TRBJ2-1	CASSLRAGSWSNEQIF	TGTGCCAGCAGCTTACGCGCAGGGAGCTGGAGCAATGAGCAGATCTTC
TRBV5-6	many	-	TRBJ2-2	CASSLWGKTNTGELFF	TGTGCCAGCAGCTTGTGGGGCAAGACAAACACCGGGGAGCTGTTTTTT
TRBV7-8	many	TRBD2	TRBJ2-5	CASSLALIGGWYQETQYF	TGTGCCAGCAGCTTAGCGCTTATCGGGGGGTGGTACCAAGAGACCCAGTACTTC
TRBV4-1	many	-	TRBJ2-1	CASSQDVGYGVVNEQFF	TGCGCCAGCAGCCAAGATGTGGGATATGGGGTTGTAAATGAGCAGTTCTTC
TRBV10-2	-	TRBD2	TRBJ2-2	CASSAGSGMSTGELFF	TGCGCCAGTAGTGCGGGTAGCGGGATGAGCACCGGGGAGCTGTTTTTT
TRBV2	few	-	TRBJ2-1	CATTQVNEQFF	TGTGCCACTACGCAAGTCAATGAGCAGTTCTTC
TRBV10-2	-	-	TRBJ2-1	CANSPGWDLGNEQFF	TGCGCCAACAGCCCCGGATGGGATTTGGGCAATGAGCAGTTCTTC
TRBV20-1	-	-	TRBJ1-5	CSASLGRGNQPQRF	TGCAGTGCTAGTTTGGGGAGGGGCAATCAGCCCCAGCGTTTT
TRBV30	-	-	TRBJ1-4	CAWSRPTGPNEKLFF	TGTGCCTGGAGTAGGCCGACAGGTCCTAATGAAAAACTGTTTTTT
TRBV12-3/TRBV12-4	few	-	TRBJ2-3	CVSSTRGGDTQYF	TGTGTTAGCAGCACCAGGGGTGGGGATACGCAGTATTTT